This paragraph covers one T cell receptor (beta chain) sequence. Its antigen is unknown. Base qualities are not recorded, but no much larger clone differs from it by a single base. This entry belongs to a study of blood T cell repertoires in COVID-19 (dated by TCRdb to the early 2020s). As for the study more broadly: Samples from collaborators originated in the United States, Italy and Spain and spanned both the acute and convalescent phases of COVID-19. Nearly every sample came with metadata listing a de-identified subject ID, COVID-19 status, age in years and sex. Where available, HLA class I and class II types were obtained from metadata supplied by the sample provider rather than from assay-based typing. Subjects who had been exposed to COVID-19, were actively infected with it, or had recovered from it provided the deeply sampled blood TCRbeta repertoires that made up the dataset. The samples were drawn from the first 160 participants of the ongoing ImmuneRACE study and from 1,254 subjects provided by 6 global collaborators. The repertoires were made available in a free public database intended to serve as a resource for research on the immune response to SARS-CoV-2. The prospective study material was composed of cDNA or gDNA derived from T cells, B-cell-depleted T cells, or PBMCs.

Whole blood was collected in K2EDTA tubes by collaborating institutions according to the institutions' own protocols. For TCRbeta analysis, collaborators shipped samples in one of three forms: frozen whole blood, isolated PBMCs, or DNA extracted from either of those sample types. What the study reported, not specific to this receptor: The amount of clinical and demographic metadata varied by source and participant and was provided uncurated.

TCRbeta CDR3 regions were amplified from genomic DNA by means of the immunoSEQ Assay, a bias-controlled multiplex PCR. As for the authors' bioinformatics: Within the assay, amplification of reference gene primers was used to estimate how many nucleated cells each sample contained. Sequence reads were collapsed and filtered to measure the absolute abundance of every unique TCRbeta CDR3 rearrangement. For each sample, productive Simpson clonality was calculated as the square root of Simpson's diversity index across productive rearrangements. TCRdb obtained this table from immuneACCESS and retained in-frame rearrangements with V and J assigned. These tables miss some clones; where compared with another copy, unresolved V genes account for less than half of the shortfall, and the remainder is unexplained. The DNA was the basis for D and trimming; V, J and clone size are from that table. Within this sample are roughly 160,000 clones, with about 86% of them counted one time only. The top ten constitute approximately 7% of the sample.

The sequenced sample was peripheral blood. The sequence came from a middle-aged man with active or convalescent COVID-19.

The CDR3 here reads CAISESLHRGRKWDTEAFF. The sequenced DNA is TGTGCCATCAGTGAGTCTTTACACAGGGGGCGAAAATGGGACACTGAAGCTTTCTTT. The sequence links TRBV10-3 to TRBJ1-1; 9 junctional bases match TRBD1. At the junction V is shortened by 0 bases and J by 3 bases; bases outside the gene matches: 14. The germline V gene encodes CDR1 ENHRY and CDR2 SYGVKD. The cysteine opens and the phenylalanine closes a CDR3 of 19 amino acids. CDR3 DNA only is kept here, 57 bases in frame from base 1.